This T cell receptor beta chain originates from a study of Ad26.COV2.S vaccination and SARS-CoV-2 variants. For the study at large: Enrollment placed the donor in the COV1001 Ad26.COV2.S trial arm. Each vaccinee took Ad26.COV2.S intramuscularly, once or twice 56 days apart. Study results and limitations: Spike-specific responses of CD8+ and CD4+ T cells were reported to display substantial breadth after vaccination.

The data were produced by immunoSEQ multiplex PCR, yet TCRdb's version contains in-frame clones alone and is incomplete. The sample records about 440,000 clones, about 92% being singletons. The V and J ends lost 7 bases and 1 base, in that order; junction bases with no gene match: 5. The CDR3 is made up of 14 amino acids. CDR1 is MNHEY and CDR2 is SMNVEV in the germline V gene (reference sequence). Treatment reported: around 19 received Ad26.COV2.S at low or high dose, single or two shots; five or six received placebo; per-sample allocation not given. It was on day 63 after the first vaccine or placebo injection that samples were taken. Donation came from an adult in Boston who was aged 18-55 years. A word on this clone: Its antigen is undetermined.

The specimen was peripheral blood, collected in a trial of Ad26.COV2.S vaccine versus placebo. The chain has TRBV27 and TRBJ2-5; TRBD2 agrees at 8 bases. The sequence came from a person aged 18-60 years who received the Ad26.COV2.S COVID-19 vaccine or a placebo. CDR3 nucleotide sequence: TGTGCCAGCAAATCGGGAGGGCCCCAAGAGACCCAGTACTTC. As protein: CASKSGGPQETQYF.